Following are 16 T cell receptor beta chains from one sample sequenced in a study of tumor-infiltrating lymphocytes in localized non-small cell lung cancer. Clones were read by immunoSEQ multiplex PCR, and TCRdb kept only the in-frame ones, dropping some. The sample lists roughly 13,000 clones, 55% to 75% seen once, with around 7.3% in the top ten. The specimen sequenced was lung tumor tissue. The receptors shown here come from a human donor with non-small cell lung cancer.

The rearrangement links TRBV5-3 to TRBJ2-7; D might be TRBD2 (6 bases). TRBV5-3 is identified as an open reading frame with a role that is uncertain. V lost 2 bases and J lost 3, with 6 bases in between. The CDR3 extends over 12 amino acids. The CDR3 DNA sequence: TGTGCCAGAAGCTTCGGGAGCTACGAGCAGTACTTC. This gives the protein CARSFGSYEQYF.

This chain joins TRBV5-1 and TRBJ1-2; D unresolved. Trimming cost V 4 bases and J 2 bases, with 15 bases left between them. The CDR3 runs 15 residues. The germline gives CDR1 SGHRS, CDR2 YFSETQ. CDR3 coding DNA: TGCGCCAGCAGCCCCCACGCCGGACTAAACTATGGCTACACCTTC. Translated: CASSPHAGLNYGYTF.

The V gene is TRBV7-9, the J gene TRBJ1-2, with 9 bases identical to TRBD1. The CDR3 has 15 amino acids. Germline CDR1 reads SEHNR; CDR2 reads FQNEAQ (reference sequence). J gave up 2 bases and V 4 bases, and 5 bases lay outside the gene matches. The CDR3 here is CASSSDRGSNYGYTF. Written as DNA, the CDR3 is TGTGCCAGCAGCTCGGACAGGGGAAGCAACTATGGCTACACCTTC.

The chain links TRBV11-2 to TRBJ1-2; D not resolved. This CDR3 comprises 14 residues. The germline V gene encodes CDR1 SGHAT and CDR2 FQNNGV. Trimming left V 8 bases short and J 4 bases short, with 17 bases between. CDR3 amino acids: CASESLDTSYGYTF. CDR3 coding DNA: TGTGCCAGCGAGTCTCTCGACACTTCCTATGGCTACACCTTC.

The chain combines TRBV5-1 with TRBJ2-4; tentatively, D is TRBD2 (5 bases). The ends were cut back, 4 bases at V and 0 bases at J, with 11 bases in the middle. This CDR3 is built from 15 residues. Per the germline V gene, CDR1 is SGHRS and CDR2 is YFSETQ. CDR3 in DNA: TGCGCCAGCAGCCCGACGGACTTAGCCAAAAACATTCAGTACTTC. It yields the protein CASSPTDLAKNIQYF.

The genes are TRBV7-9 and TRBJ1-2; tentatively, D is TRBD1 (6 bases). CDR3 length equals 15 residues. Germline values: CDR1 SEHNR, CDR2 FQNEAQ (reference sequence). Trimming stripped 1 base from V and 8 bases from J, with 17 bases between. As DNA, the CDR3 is TGTGCCAGCAGCTTAGTTCAGGGGCAGGGTGGCGGCTACACCTTC. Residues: CASSLVQGQGGGYTF.

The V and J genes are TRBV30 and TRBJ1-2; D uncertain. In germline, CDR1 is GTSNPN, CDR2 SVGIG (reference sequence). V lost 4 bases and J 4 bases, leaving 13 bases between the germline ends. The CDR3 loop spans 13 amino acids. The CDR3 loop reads CAWTPAPLYGYTF. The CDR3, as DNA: TGTGCCTGGACCCCGGCCCCCCTCTATGGCTACACCTTC.

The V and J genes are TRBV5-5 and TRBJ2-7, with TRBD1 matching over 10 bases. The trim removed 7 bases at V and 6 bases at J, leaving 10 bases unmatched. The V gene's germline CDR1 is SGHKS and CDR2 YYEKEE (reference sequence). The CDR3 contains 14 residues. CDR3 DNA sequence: TGTGCCAGCCGGTGGGACAGGGGAGCTGGCGAGCAGTACTTC. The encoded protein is CASRWDRGAGEQYF.

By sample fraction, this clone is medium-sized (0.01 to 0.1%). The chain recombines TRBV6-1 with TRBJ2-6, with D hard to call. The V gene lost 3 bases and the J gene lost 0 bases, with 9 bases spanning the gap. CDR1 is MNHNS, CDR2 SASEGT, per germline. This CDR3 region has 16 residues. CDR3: CASSDRPGSGANVLTF. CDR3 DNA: TGTGCCAGCAGTGACCGACCGGGCTCTGGGGCCAACGTCCTGACTTTC.

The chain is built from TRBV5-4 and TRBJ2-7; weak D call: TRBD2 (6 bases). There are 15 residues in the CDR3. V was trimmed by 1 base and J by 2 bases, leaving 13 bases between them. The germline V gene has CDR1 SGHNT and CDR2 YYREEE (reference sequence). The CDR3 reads CASSLPISGAYEQYF. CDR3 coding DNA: TGTGCCAGCAGCTTGCCGATTAGCGGAGCCTACGAGCAGTACTTC.

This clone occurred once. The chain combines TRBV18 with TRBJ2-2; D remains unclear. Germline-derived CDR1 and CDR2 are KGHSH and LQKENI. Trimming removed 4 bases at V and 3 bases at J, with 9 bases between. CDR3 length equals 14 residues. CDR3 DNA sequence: TGTGCCAGCTCACTATCTACCGACACCGGGGAGCTGTTTTTT. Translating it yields CASSLSTDTGELFF.

Written as DNA, the CDR3 is TGTGCCAGCAGCTTATTCGGACAGGGGGAAGAGTGGACTGAAGCTTTCTTT. Protein sequence: CASSLFGQGEEWTEAFF. The genes are TRBV5-6 and TRBJ1-1; TRBD1 agrees at 10 bases. The CDR3 is made up of 17 amino acids. Germline loops: CDR1 SGHDT, CDR2 YYEEEE. V trimming: 2 bases; J trimming: 5 bases; junction bases outside the gene matches: 12. Full variable domain (remainder filled in from reference TRBV5-6 and TRBJ1-1): DAGVTQSPTHLIKTRGQQVTLRCSPKSGHDTVSWYQQALGQGPQFIFQYYEEEERQRGNFPDRFSGHQFPNYSSELNVNALLLGDSALYLCASSLFGQGEEWTEAFFGQGTRLTVV.

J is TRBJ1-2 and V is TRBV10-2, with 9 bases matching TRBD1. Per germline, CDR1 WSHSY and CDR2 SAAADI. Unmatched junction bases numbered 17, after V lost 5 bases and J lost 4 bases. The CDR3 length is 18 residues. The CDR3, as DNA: TGCGCCAGCAGTCCTGGCCCGGGACAGGGTTCGGAGAGCTATGGCTACACCTTC. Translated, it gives CASSPGPGQGSESYGYTF.

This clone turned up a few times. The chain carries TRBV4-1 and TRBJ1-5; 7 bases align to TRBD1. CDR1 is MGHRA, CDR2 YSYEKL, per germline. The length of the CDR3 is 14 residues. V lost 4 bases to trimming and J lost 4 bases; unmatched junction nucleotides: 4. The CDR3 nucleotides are TGCGCCAGCAGCCCGGAACAGGGGAATCAGCCCCAGCATTTT. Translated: CASSPEQGNQPQHF.

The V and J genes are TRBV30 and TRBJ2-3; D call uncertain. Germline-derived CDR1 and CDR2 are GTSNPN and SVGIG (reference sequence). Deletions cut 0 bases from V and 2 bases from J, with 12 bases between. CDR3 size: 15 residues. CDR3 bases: TGTGCCTGGAGTGTAGGTCAGTCACCCACAGATACGCAGTATTTT. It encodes CAWSVGQSPTDTQYF.

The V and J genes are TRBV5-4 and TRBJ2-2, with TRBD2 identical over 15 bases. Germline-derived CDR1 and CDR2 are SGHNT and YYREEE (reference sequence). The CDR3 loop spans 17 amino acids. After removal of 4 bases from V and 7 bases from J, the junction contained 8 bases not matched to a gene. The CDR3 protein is CASSLRTSGRVGGELFF. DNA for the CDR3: TGTGCCAGCAGCCTAAGGACTAGCGGGAGGGTCGGCGGGGAGCTGTTTTTT.